The subject of this entry is one T cell receptor beta chain. The germline V and J ends were trimmed by 3 bases and 4 bases, with 13 bases remaining between them. CDR3 size: 15 residues. Germline V gives CDR1 MGHRA, CDR2 YSYEKL. Produced via immunoSEQ multiplex PCR; TCRdb's table is partial and in-frame only. The sample carries almost 550,000 clones, 70% to 80% recorded once. The data are from a study of shared T cell receptors in the human thymus. This sample was also put to use in a study of human thymus T cells. That source notes: Donors were healthy Finnish infants having corrective surgery for congenital heart defects. The study used thymus tissue resected during corrective heart surgery. There appeared to be biased usage of V and J genes in thymic and blood repertoires. Related research reported highly overlapping thymic repertoires among unrelated individuals.

The rearrangement links TRBV4-1 to TRBJ2-1; weak D call: TRBD2 (6 bases). The clonotype comes from a boy under two years old with a congenital heart defect. Sequences were obtained from thymocytes. CDR3 DNA: TGCGCCAGCAGCCAGGTTCTCCTAGCGTACAATGAGCAGTTCTTC. Its protein is CASSQVLLAYNEQFF.